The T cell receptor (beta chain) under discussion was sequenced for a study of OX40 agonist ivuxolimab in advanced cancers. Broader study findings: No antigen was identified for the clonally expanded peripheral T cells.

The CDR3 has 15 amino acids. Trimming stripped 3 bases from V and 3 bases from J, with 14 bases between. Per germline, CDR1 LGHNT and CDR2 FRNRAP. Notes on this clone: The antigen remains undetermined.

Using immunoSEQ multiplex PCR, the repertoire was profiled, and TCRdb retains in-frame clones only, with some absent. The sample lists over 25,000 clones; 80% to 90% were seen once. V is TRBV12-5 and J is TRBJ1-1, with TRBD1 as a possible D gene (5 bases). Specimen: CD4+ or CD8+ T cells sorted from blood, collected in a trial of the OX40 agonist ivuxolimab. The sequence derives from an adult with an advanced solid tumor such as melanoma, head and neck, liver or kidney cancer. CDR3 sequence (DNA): TGTGCTAGTGGTTTTTACTCCCCACAGGACACTGAAGCTTTCTTT. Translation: CASGFYSPQDTEAFF.